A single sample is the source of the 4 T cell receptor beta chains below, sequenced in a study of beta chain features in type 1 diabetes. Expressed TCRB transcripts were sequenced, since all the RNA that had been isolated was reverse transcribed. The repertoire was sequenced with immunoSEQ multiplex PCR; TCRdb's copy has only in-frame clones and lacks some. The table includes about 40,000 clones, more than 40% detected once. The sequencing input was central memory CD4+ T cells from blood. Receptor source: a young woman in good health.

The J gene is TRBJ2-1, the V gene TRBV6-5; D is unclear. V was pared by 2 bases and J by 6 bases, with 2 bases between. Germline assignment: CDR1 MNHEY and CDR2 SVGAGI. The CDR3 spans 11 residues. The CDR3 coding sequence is TGTGCCAGCAGTTACCTCAATGAGCAGTTCTTC. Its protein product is CASSYLNEQFF.

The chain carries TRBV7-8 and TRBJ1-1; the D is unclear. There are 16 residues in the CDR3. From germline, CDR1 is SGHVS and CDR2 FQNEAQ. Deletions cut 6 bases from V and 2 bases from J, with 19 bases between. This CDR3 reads CASRRNPPPVNTEAFF. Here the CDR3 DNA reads TGTGCCAGCAGAAGAAACCCCCCGCCGGTAAACACTGAAGCTTTCTTT.

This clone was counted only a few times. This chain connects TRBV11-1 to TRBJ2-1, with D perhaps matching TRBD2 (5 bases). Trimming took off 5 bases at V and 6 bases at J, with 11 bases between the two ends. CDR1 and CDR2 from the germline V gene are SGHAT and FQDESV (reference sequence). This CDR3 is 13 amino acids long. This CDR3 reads CASSGRSGNEQFF. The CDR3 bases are TGTGCCAGCAGCGGTCGGAGCGGCAATGAGCAGTTCTTC.

This chain's CDR3 is CSASGERGYGYTF. In nucleotides, the CDR3 is TGCAGCGCCTCCGGAGAAAGGGGCTATGGCTACACCTTC. This rearrangement joins TRBV29-1 to TRBJ1-2; perhaps TRBD1 as D (5 bases). Trimming stripped 7 bases from V and 4 bases from J, with 16 bases between. CDR3 length: 13 residues. From germline, CDR1 is SQVTM and CDR2 ANQGSEA. The variable domain in full, completed from reference TRBV29-1 and TRBJ1-2, reads SAVISQKPSRDICQRGTSLTIQCQVDSQVTMMFWYRQQPGQSLTLIATANQGSEATYESGFVIDKFPISRPNLTFSTLTVSNMSPEDSSIYLCSASGERGYGYTFGSGTRLTVV.